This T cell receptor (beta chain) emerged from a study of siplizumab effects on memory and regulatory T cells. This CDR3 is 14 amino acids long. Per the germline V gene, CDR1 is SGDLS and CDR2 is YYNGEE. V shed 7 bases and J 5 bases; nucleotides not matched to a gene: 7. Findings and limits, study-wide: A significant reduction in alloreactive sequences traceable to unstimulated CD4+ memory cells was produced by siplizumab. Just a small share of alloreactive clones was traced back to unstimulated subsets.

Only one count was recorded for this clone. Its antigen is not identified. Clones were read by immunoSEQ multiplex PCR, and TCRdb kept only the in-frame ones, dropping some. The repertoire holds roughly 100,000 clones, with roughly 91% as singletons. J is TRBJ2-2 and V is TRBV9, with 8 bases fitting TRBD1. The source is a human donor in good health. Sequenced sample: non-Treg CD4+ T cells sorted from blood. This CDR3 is CASEDRAGTGELFF. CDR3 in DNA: TGTGCCAGCGAGGACAGGGCTGGTACCGGGGAGCTGTTTTTT.